This T cell receptor (beta chain) was observed in a study of OX40 agonist ivuxolimab in advanced cancers. Study details: Patients were given ivuxolimab, an antibody that agonizes OX40 (CD134).

This clone was recorded a few times. CDR1 is GTSNPN and CDR2 is SVGIG in the germline V gene (reference sequence). V dropped 3 bases and J dropped 7; count of bases not matched to a gene: 7. The CDR3 contains 14 residues. Clones were read by immunoSEQ multiplex PCR, and TCRdb kept only the in-frame ones, dropping some. The sample has tens of thousands of clones, approximately 80% seen once; the top ten hold 20%. Source: CD4+ or CD8+ T cells sorted from blood, taken in a trial of the OX40 agonist ivuxolimab. This chain connects TRBV30 to TRBJ1-1, with 11 bases fitting TRBD1. The sequence was collected from an adult with an advanced solid tumor such as melanoma, head and neck, liver or kidney cancer. CDR3 nucleotides: TGTGCCTGGAGCGGGGGACAGGGGGAGGATGAAGCTTTCTTT. The encoded protein is CAWSGGQGEDEAFF.